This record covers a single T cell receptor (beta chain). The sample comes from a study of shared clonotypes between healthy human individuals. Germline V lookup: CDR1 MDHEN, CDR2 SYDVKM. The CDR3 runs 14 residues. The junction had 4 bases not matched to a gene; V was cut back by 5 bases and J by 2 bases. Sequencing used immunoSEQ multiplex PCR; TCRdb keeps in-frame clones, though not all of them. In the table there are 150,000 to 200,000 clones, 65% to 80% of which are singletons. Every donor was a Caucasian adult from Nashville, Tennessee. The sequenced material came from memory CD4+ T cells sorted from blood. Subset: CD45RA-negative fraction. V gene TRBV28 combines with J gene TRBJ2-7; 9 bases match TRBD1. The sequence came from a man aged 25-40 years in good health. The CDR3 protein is CASSLTGGAYEQYF. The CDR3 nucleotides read TGTGCCAGCAGTCTGACAGGGGGAGCCTACGAGCAGTACTTC.